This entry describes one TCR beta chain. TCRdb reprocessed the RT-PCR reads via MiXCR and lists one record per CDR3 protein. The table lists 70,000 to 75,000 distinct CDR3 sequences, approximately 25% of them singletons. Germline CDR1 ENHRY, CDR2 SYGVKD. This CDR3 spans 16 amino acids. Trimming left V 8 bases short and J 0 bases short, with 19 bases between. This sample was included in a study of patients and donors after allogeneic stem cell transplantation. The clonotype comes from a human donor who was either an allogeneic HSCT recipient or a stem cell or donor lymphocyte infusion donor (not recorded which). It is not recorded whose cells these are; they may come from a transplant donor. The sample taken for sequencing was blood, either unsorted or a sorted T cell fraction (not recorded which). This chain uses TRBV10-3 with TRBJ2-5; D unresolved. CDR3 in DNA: TGTGCCATCCCGGCGCCGGCGCTGGGAAACCAAGAGACCCAGTACTTC. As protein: CAIPAPALGNQETQYF.